Included here is one T cell receptor (beta chain) sequence, with context. The antigen is undetermined. From germline, CDR1 is SNHLY and CDR2 FYNNEI. V shed 0 bases and J shed 5 bases, with 8 bases lying between them. CDR3 length equals 13 residues. These data are taken from a study of T-cell reconstitution after alpha-beta-depleted transplantation in children. Study conclusions and caveats: Alpha-beta T cells present about two months after transplant were reported to originate from several hundred expanded graft clones.

The TCRbeta library was prepared with unique molecular identifiers. TCRdb called the PCR reads again in MiXCR, with one record for every CDR3 protein. The sample comprises 700,000 to 850,000 distinct CDR3 sequences, 15% to 20% of which are singletons, and roughly 5% rests with the top ten. The sample in question was PBMCs, mostly from graft donor cells, obtained 360 days after TCRalphabeta/CD19-depleted stem cell transplant. The chain joins TRBV2 to TRBJ2-7, with no clear D. This clonotype originated in a male patient under 18 who had a stem cell transplant for acute lymphoblastic leukemia, so the T cells may come from the graft donor. The chain's CDR3 is CASSEAGWDEQYF. In DNA, the CDR3 is TGTGCCAGCAGTGAAGCGGGGTGGGACGAGCAGTACTTC. Full variable domain (rest looked up from reference TRBV2 and TRBJ2-7): EPEVTQTPSHQVTQMGQEVILRCVPISNHLYFYWYRQILGQKVEFLVSFYNNEISEKSEIFDDQFSVERPDGSNFTLKIRSTKLEDSAMYFCASSEAGWDEQYFGPGTRLTVT.